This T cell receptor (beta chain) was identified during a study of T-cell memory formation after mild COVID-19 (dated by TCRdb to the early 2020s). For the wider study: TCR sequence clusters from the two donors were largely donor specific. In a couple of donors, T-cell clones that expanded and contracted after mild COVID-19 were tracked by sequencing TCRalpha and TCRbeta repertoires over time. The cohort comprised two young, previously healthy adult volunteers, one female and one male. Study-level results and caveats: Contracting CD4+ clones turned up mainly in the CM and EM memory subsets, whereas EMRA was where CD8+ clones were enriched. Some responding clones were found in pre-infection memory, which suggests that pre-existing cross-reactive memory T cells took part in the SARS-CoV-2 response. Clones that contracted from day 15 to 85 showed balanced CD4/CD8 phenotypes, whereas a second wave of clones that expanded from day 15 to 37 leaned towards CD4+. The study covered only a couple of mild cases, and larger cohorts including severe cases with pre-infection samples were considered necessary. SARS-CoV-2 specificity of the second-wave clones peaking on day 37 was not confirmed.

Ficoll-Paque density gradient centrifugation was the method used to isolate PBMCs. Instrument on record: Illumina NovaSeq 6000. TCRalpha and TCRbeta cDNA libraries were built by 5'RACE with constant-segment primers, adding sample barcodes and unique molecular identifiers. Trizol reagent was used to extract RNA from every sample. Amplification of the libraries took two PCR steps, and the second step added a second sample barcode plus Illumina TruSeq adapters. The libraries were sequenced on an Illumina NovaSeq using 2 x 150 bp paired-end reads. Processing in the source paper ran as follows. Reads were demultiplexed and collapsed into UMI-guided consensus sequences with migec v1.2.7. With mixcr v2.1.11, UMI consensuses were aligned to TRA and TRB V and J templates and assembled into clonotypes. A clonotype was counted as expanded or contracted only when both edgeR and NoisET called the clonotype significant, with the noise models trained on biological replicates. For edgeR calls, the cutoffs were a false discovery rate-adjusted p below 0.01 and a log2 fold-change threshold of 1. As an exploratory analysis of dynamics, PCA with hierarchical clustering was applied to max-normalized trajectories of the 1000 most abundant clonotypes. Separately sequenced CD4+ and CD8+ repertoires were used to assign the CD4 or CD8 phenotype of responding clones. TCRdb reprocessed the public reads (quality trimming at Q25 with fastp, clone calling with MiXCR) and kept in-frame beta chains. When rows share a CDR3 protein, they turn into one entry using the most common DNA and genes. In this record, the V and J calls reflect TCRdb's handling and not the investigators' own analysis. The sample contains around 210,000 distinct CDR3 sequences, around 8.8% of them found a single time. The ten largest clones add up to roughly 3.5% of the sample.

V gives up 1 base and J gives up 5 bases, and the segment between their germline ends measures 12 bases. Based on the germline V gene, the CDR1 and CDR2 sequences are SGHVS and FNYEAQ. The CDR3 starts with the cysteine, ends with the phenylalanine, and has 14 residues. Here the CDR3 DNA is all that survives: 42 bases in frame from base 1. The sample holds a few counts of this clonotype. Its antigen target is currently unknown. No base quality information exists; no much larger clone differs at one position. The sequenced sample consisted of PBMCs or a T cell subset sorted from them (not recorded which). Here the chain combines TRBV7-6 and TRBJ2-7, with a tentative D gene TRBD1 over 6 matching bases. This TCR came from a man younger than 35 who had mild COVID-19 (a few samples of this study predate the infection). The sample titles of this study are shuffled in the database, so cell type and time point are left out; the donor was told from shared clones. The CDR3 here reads CASSLGGLGNEQYF. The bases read TGTGCCAGCAGCTTAGGGGGGCTTGGGAACGAGCAGTACTTC.